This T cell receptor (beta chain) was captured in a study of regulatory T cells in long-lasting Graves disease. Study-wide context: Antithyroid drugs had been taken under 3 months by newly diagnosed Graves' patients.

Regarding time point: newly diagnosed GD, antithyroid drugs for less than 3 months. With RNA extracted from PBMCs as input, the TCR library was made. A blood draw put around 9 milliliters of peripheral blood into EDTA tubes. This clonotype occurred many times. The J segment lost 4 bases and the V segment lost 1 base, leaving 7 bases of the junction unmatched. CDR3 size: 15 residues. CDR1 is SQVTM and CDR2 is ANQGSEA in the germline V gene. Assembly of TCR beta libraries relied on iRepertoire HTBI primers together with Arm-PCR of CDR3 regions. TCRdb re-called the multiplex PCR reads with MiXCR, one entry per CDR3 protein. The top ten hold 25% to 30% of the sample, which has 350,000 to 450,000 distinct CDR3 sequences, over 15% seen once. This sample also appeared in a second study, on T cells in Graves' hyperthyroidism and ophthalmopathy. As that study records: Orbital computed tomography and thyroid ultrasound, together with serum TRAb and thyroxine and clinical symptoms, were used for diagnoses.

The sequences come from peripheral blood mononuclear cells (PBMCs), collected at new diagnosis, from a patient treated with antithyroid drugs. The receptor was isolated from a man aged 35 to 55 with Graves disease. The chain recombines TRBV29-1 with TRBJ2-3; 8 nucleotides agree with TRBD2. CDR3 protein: CSVEVGGVSPDTQYF. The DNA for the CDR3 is TGCAGCGTTGAAGTCGGGGGGGTTTCCCCAGATACGCAGTATTTT.